The 30 T cell receptor beta chains presented below share a single source sample, sequenced in a study of siplizumab effects on memory and regulatory T cells. Clones were read by immunoSEQ multiplex PCR, and TCRdb kept only the in-frame ones, dropping some. The repertoire holds under 100,000 clones, with about 95% as singletons. Material: non-Treg CD4+ T cells sorted from blood. The source of these receptors is a human donor in good health.

The V gene is TRBV7-2, the J gene TRBJ2-3; 14 nucleotides match TRBD2. Germline values: CDR1 SGHTA, CDR2 FQGNSA. The J segment lost 4 bases and the V segment lost 3 bases, leaving 3 bases of the junction unmatched. The CDR3 has 16 amino acids. The CDR3 is CASSFRLAGGPDTQYF. The CDR3 coding sequence is TGTGCCAGCAGCTTTCGACTAGCGGGAGGGCCAGATACGCAGTATTTT. Variable domain in full (rest from reference TRBV7-2 and TRBJ2-3): GAGVSQSPSNKVTEKGKDVELRCDPISGHTALYWYRQSLGQGLEFLIYFQGNSAPDKSGLPSDRFSAERTGGSVSTLTIQRTQQEDSAVYLCASSFRLAGGPDTQYFGPGTRLTVL.

The chain combines TRBV30 with TRBJ2-7; D unresolved. The CDR3 has 12 residues. Germline V gene lookup returns CDR1 GTSNPN and CDR2 SVGIG (reference sequence). Trimming stripped 2 bases from V and 2 bases from J, with 7 bases between. CDR3 amino acids: CAWSLRAYEQYF. The CDR3 coding sequence is TGTGCCTGGAGTCTCAGAGCCTACGAGCAGTACTTC. The variable domain in full, with the rest retrieved from reference TRBV30 and TRBJ2-7, is SQTIHQWPATLVQPVGSPLSLECTVEGTSNPNLYWYRQAAGRGLQLLFYSVGIGQISSEVPQNLSASRPQDRQFILSSKKLLLSDSGFYLCAWSLRAYEQYFGPGTRLTVT.

The gene calls are TRBV28 and TRBJ2-7; 9 bases map to TRBD2. Germline values: CDR1 MDHEN, CDR2 SYDVKM. V shed 7 bases, J shed 7 bases, and the junction held 8 bases outside the gene matches. The CDR3 extends over 13 amino acids. CDR3 coding DNA: TGTGCCAGCACACCGGGGCTAGCGGGGGAGCAGTACTTC. Residues: CASTPGLAGEQYF.

This clone appeared a single time. The rearrangement links TRBV30 to TRBJ2-2; 8 nucleotides match TRBD1. Trimming removed 3 bases from V and 5 bases from J; junction bases left unmatched: 8. The CDR3 extends over 15 amino acids. The germline CDR1 and CDR2 sequences are GTSNPN and SVGIG (reference sequence). This chain's CDR3 is CAWRNRGAATGELFF. The DNA of the CDR3 is TGTGCCTGGAGAAACAGGGGGGCGGCGACCGGGGAGCTGTTTTTT.

V and J are TRBV5-1 and TRBJ1-2; 8 bases are a match to TRBD1. CDR3 length equals 16 residues. The junction had 9 bases not matched to a gene; V was cut back by 3 bases and J by 2 bases. Germline loops: CDR1 SGHRS, CDR2 YFSETQ. The CDR3, as DNA: TGCGCCAGCAGCTCGTACGGGACAGGCGGGAACTATGGCTACACCTTC. Protein: CASSSYGTGGNYGYTF.

A single count supports this clone. The chain carries TRBV6-5 and TRBJ2-7; D may be TRBD1 (6 bases). Germline lookup yields CDR1 MNHEY and CDR2 SVGAGI. Trimming pared 6 bases from V and 1 base from J, leaving 10 bases between. The CDR3 consists of 13 residues. CDR3 DNA: TGTGCCAGCAGAGAAGGACAGTCCTACGAGCAGTACTTC. Translation gives CASREGQSYEQYF.

The chain uses TRBV5-1 and TRBJ1-2, with 7 nucleotides matching TRBD1. The V and J ends lost 7 bases and 5 bases, in that order; junction bases with no gene match: 14. Germline V gene lookup returns CDR1 SGHRS and CDR2 YFSETQ. The CDR3 runs to 15 residues. The CDR3 DNA reads TGCGCCAGCCGACCCCAGGGGGAGGTAGTTTATGGCTACACCTTC. Translation gives CASRPQGEVVYGYTF.

This chain joins TRBV9 and TRBJ2-1; perhaps TRBD2 as D (5 bases). Deletions cut 4 bases from V and 2 bases from J, with 7 bases between. The CDR3 is 13 residues long. The V gene's germline CDR1 is SGDLS and CDR2 YYNGEE. Here the CDR3 reads CASSRTPYNEQFF. CDR3 DNA: TGTGCCAGCAGCCGGACTCCCTACAATGAGCAGTTCTTC.

The J gene is TRBJ1-5, the V gene TRBV19; D unresolved. In germline, CDR1 is LNHDA, CDR2 SQIVND (reference sequence). V was cut by 3 bases and J by 3 bases, with 12 bases left in between. The CDR3 has 15 residues. The CDR3 here is CASSMDRASNQPQHF. The CDR3 DNA reads as TGTGCCAGTAGTATGGACCGGGCCTCCAATCAGCCCCAGCATTTT.

This rearrangement joins TRBV19 to TRBJ2-2; the D gene is possibly TRBD1 (5 bases). This CDR3 has 14 residues. V lost 7 bases, J lost 0 bases, and 9 bases lay in between. Germline lookup yields CDR1 LNHDA and CDR2 SQIVND (reference sequence). The CDR3 DNA reads TGTGCCAGTAATTCCAGGGCGAACACCGGGGAGCTGTTTTTT. Its protein is CASNSRANTGELFF.

The chain is built from TRBV9 and TRBJ2-7, with D perhaps matching TRBD2 (6 bases). Germline-derived CDR1 and CDR2 are SGDLS and YYNGEE. The CDR3 totals 15 residues. With 3 bases removed from V and 4 bases from J, the gap between germline ends came to 17 bases. The CDR3 loop reads CASSAHGQDYYEQYF. The CDR3, as DNA: TGTGCCAGCAGCGCCCATGGGCAGGACTATTACGAGCAGTACTTC.

The chain recombines TRBV6-6 with TRBJ2-7; 8 bases line up with TRBD2. The V gene's germline CDR1 is MNHNY and CDR2 SVGAGI (reference sequence). The ends lost 6 bases at V and 3 bases at J; junction bases unmatched: 4. CDR3 length equals 13 residues. The CDR3 loop is CASSEREFYEQYF. CDR3 nucleotide sequence: TGTGCCAGCAGCGAGCGGGAGTTCTACGAGCAGTACTTC.

This clone has a single count. The genes are TRBV19 and TRBJ2-2; D unclear. Germline-derived CDR1 and CDR2 are LNHDA and SQIVND (reference sequence). V dropped 7 bases and J dropped 5 bases, with 11 bases sitting between them. The CDR3 spans 13 residues. The CDR3 nucleotides read TGTGCCAGTATTTTTGGCGTGACCGGGGAGCTGTTTTTT. Encoded protein: CASIFGVTGELFF.

The chain couples TRBV5-1 to TRBJ2-5; D perhaps matches TRBD2 (5 bases). This CDR3 contains 15 residues. The V end lost 1 base, the J end lost 4 bases, and 14 bases lay between the germline ends. Per germline, CDR1 SGHRS and CDR2 YFSETQ. In DNA, the CDR3 is TGCGCCAGCAGCTTGCGGGGAGATCTAGGAGAGACCCAGTACTTC. Protein product: CASSLRGDLGETQYF.

The V gene is TRBV4-1, the J gene TRBJ1-6; possibly TRBD1 for D (5 bases). Germline lookup yields CDR1 MGHRA and CDR2 YSYEKL. The CDR3 is made up of 13 amino acids. Trimming removed 3 bases at V and 9 bases at J, with 9 bases between. CDR3 in DNA: TGCGCCAGCAGCCATCTGGGACCTTCACCCCTCCACTTT. Its protein is CASSHLGPSPLHF.

V and J are TRBV6-1 and TRBJ1-1; D not certain. Looked up from germline, CDR1 is MNHNS and CDR2 is SASEGT. The CDR3 has 13 residues. V was shortened by 4 bases and J by 5 bases, with 11 bases between the two germline ends. For the CDR3, the DNA is TGTGCCAGCAGTGTCGTCCGGAGGACTGAAGCTTTCTTT. It encodes CASSVVRRTEAFF.

The chain carries TRBV10-1 and TRBJ2-2; D remains ambiguous. Between the trimmed V and J ends, which lost 4 bases and 4 bases, there was a span of 10 bases. The CDR3 runs 14 residues. Germline V lookup: CDR1 WNHNN, CDR2 SYGVQD (reference sequence). The CDR3 here is CASSGKPATGELFF. The DNA of the CDR3 is TGCGCCAGCAGTGGGAAACCAGCCACCGGGGAGCTGTTTTTT.

This chain uses TRBV19 with TRBJ2-7; 13 bases map to TRBD2. The CDR3 loop spans 18 amino acids. Germline V gene data show CDR1 as LNHDA and CDR2 as SQIVND (reference sequence). V lost 3 bases and J lost 5; bases outside the gene matches: 13. In nucleotides, the CDR3 is TGTGCCAGTAGTATCCAAAACCCCGGGACTAGCGGGAACCACGAGCAGTACTTC. It is translated as CASSIQNPGTSGNHEQYF.

The chain is built from TRBV9 and TRBJ2-2; no firm D call. V dropped 1 base and J dropped 6 bases, with 4 bases sitting between them. Germline V CDR1 and CDR2: SGDLS, YYNGEE. The CDR3 runs to 12 residues. Written as DNA, the CDR3 is TGTGCCAGCAGCGTATTGTCCGGGGAGCTGTTTTTT. It codes for CASSVLSGELFF. Variable domain in full (rest from reference TRBV9 and TRBJ2-2): DSGVTQTPKHLITATGQRVTLRCSPRSGDLSVYWYQQSLDQGLQFLIQYYNGEERAKGNILERFSAQQFPDLHSELNLSSLELGDSALYFCASSVLSGELFFGEGSRLTVL.

The chain combines TRBV9 with TRBJ2-7; possibly TRBD2 for D (6 bases). Looked up from germline, CDR1 is SGDLS and CDR2 is YYNGEE. Between the trimmed V and J ends, which lost 3 bases and 4 bases, there was a span of 14 bases. The CDR3 covers 14 residues. CDR3 residues: CASSGGTLDYEQYF. The CDR3 nucleotides read TGTGCCAGCAGCGGCGGGACTTTGGATTACGAGCAGTACTTC.

The genes are TRBV28 and TRBJ1-4; possible D gene TRBD1, 6 bases. This CDR3 contains 15 residues. Germline V lookup: CDR1 MDHEN, CDR2 SYDVKM. V gave up 6 bases and J gave up 7 bases, with 18 bases separating them. Written as DNA, the CDR3 is TGTGCCAGCAGGACAGGCCATAACCGAGGTGAAAAACTGTTTTTT. Translating it yields CASRTGHNRGEKLFF.

This chain's CDR3 is CASSSSAPKSGKYNEQFF. The CDR3 DNA is TGTGCCAGCAGCTCCTCCGCTCCGAAAAGCGGGAAGTACAATGAGCAGTTCTTC. This rearrangement joins TRBV7-6 to TRBJ2-1; 7 bases agree with TRBD2. Germline V lookup: CDR1 SGHVS, CDR2 FNYEAQ. V was pared by 4 bases and J by 4 bases, with 16 bases of the junction left unmatched. The CDR3 is 18 residues long.

This rearrangement joins TRBV19 to TRBJ1-1; no reliable D call. The CDR3 consists of 16 residues. Trimming shortened V by 5 bases and J by 1 base, and 17 bases separated the two germline ends. In germline, CDR1 is LNHDA, CDR2 SQIVND (reference sequence). CDR3 in DNA: TGTGCCAGTAGTCCACGACTCAAACAGAGGAACACTGAAGCTTTCTTT. Translated, it gives CASSPRLKQRNTEAFF.

J is TRBJ1-4 and V is TRBV5-4, with 9 bases aligning to TRBD1. The CDR3 sequence is 16 residues long. V gave up 1 base and J gave up 7 bases; unmatched junction bases: 8. Germline V gene data show CDR1 as SGHNT and CDR2 as YYREEE (reference sequence). The CDR3 loop is CASSLRKTGGGEKLFF. The DNA for the CDR3 is TGTGCCAGCAGCTTGCGAAAGACAGGGGGGGGTGAAAAACTGTTTTTT.

The table lists this clone with a count of one. This chain links TRBV5-1 with TRBJ2-7, with TRBD1 matching over 10 bases. CDR3 size: 15 residues. Trimming removed 1 base from V and 0 bases from J; junction bases left unmatched: 1. The germline V gene encodes CDR1 SGHRS and CDR2 YFSETQ. DNA for the CDR3: TGCGCCAGCAGCTTGCGGGACAGGGGCTCCTACGAGCAGTACTTC. Translated, it gives CASSLRDRGSYEQYF.

The chain is built from TRBV11-2 and TRBJ1-3; D call uncertain. This CDR3 is 14 amino acids long. V was clipped by 0 bases and J by 4 bases, with 7 bases between them. Germline V lookup: CDR1 SGHAT, CDR2 FQNNGV. CDR3 coding DNA: TGTGCCAGCAGCTTAGATTCGACGGGAAACACCATATATTTT. As protein: CASSLDSTGNTIYF.

The genes are TRBV19 and TRBJ2-7; D unresolved. The CDR3 contains 14 residues. CDR1 and CDR2 from the germline V gene are LNHDA and SQIVND (reference sequence). Trimming removed 1 base from V and 4 bases from J, with 11 bases in between. The CDR3 reads CASSIARTGYEQYF. The CDR3 nucleotides read TGTGCCAGTAGTATAGCAAGGACCGGATACGAGCAGTACTTC.

This sequence joins TRBV5-8 and TRBJ1-3; D is perhaps TRBD1 (6 bases). The V gene's germline CDR1 is SGHTS and CDR2 YDEGEE. The V end lost 7 bases, the J end lost 0 bases, and 11 bases lay between the germline ends. CDR3 length: 14 amino acids. The DNA for the CDR3 is TGTGCCAGCCCGCAGGGGCGCTCTGGAAACACCATATATTTT. Amino acid sequence: CASPQGRSGNTIYF.

This rearrangement joins TRBV14 to TRBJ2-7; TRBD2 might be the D (6 bases). V lost 2 bases to trimming and J lost 6 bases, with 14 bases between them. The CDR3 covers 14 residues. Looked up from germline, CDR1 is SGHDN and CDR2 is FVKESK. The DNA of the CDR3 is TGTGCCAGCAGCCAATATGTTACGCGGGGCGAGCAGTACTTC. This codes for CASSQYVTRGEQYF.

The rearrangement uses TRBV19 and TRBJ1-5; 7 bases are a match to TRBD1. Germline-derived CDR1 and CDR2 are LNHDA and SQIVND (reference sequence). J gave up 6 bases and V 4 bases, and 6 bases lay outside the gene matches. This CDR3 region has 14 residues. CDR3 protein: CASSTTGRAQPQHF. The CDR3 DNA reads as TGTGCCAGTAGTACGACAGGGAGGGCTCAGCCCCAGCATTTT.